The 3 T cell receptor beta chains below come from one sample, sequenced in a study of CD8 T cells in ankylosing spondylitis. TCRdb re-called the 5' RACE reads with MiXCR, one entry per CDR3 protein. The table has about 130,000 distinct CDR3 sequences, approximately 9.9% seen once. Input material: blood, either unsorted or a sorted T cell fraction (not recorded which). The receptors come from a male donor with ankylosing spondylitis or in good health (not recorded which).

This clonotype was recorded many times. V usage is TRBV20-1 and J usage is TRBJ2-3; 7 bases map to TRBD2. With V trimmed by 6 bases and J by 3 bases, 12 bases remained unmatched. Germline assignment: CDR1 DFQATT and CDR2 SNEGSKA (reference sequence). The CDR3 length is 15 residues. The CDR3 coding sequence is TGCAGTGCACTGCCTGGACTAGGCATTACAGATACGCAGTATTTT. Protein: CSALPGLGITDTQYF.

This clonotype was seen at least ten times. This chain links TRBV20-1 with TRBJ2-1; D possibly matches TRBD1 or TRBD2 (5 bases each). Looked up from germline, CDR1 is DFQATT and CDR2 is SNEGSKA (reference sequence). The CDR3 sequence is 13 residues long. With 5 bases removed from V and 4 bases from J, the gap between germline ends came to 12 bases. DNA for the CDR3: TGCAGTGCTGAGAGGGACGGATACAATGAGCAGTTCTTC. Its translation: CSAERDGYNEQFF.

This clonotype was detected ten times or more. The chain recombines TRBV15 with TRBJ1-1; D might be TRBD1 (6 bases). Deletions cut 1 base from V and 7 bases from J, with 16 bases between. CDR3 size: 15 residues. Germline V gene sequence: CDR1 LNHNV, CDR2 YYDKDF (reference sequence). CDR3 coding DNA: TGTGCCACCAGCAGAGTGGGGGCGGGTTTCATTGAAGCTTTCTTT. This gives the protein CATSRVGAGFIEAFF.